The TCR beta chain under discussion was sequenced for a study of blood T cells in healthy people across ages. This clonotype was seen only once. The use of a sample-barcoded 5' primer and a J-beta primer mix characterized a second PCR of about 7 to 12 cycles. TCRdb fed the 5' RACE reads into MiXCR, producing one record per CDR3 protein. The table includes 1.4 million or so distinct CDR3 sequences, approximately 43% detected once. The receptor's source is a woman aged 18 to 35 in good health. Source material: blood.

The CDR3 protein is CASSSTGTQKETQYF. As DNA, the CDR3 is TGTGCCAGCAGTTCCACCGGGACGCAGAAAGAGACCCAGTACTTC. The chain joins TRBV27 to TRBJ2-5; D is tentatively TRBD1 or TRBD2 (5 bases each). The germline CDR1 and CDR2 sequences are MNHEY and SMNVEV (reference sequence). Trimming cost V 4 bases and J 3 bases, with 15 bases left between them. CDR3 length: 15 amino acids.